This TCR beta chain was captured by sequencing in a study of T-cell reconstitution after alpha-beta-depleted transplantation in children (dated by TCRdb to the mid-2010s). As for the study more broadly: Using TCR repertoire profiling, the study followed T-cell immune reconstitution in a quantitative way in children after TCRalphabeta/CD19-depleted allogeneic hematopoietic cell transplantation.

Notes on this clonotype: What this receptor recognizes is not known. Per-nucleotide qualities are absent, and no much larger clonotype sits a single base away.

The germline V gene (reference sequence) supplies CDR1 DFQATT and CDR2 SNEGSKA. V and J lose 7 bases and 9 bases, and a span of 19 bases separates them. Reading from cysteine to phenylalanine, the CDR3 counts 13 amino acids. Just CDR3 DNA is preserved here, 39 bases in frame from base 1. The library was built by means of PCR. For sequencing, an Illumina HiSeq 2500 was employed. Molecular barcoding was employed in the preparation of TCR libraries, with unique molecular identifiers being used to normalize TCRbeta repertoire quantification. TCRdb reprocessing: public reads trimmed at Q25 with fastp, clones called with MiXCR, in-frame beta chains kept. One record per CDR3 amino acid sequence lists the most common genes and DNA. The sample data list approximately 510,000 distinct CDR3 sequences, and approximately 16% of these were observed just once. The ten largest make up around 3.3% of the sample.

The starting material was PBMCs from the stem cell graft donor, obtained from the stem cell graft. Recombination connected TRBV20-1 to TRBJ1-5; the D gene cannot be named for sure. The clonotype originates from a human donor who donated a stem cell graft to a child with acute lymphoblastic leukemia. The CDR3 has the sequence CSGRDGSLMPQHF. The nucleotide sequence reads TGCAGTGGAAGAGACGGAAGCCTTATGCCCCAGCATTTT.